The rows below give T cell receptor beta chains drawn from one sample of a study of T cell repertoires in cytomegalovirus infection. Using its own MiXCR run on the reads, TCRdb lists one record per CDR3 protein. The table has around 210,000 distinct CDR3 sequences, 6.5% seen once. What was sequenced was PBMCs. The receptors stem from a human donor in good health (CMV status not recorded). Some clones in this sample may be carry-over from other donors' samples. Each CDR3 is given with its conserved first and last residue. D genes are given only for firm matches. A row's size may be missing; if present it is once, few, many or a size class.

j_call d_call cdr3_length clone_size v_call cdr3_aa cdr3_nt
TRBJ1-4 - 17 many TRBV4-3 CASSQDLVRQWNEKLFF TGCGCCAGCAGCCAAGATCTAGTGAGACAGTGGAATGAAAAACTGTTTTTT
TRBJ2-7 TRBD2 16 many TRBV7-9 CASSRSTSGGLYEQYF TGTGCCAGCAGCCGCTCAACTAGCGGGGGACTCTACGAGCAGTACTTC
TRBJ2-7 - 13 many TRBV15 CATSREGQNEQYF TGTGCCACCAGCAGAGAAGGACAAAACGAGCAGTACTTC
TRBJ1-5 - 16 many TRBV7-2 CASSLSGAGGRQPQHF TGTGCCAGCAGCTTAAGCGGGGCGGGGGGACGGCAGCCCCAGCATTTT
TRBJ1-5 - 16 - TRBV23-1 CAPSGGSTDSNQPQHF TGCGCCCCCTCAGGCGGCAGTACTGATAGCAATCAGCCCCAGCATTTT
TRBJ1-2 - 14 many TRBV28 CASSPDRNNYGYTF TGTGCCAGCAGCCCAGATCGGAATAACTATGGCTACACCTTC
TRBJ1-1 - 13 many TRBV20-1 CSAPTGFNTEAFF TGCAGTGCCCCTACGGGGTTTAACACTGAAGCTTTCTTT
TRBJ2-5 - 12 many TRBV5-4 CASSLKEETQYF TGTGCCAGCAGCTTGAAAGAGGAGACCCAGTACTTC
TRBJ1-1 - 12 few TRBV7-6 CASSLVAAEAFF TGTGCCAGCAGCTTAGTGGCAGCTGAAGCTTTCTTT
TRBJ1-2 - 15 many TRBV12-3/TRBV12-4 CASSPTGDLNYGYTF TGTGCCAGCAGCCCTACCGGGGACCTTAACTATGGCTACACCTTC
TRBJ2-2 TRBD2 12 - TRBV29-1 CSVGGGAGELFF TGCAGCGTTGGGGGGGGGGCCGGGGAGCTGTTTTTT
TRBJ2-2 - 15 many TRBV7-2 CASSARSSNTGELFF TGTGCCAGCAGCGCCCGCAGCTCGAACACCGGGGAGCTGTTTTTT
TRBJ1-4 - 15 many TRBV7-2 CASSPDRQTNEKLFF TGTGCCAGCAGCCCCGACAGGCAAACTAATGAAAAACTGTTTTTT
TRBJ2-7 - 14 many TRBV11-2 CASSFTDTSYEQYF TGTGCCAGCAGCTTTACAGACACCTCCTACGAGCAGTACTTC
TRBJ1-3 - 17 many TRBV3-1 CASSPPGATLSGNTIYF TGTGCCAGCAGCCCTCCCGGAGCGACCCTCAGTGGAAACACCATATATTTT
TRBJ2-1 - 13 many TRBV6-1 CASSWGPYNEQFF TGTGCCAGCAGTTGGGGCCCTTACAATGAGCAGTTCTTC
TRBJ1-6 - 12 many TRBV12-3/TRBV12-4 CASSFQGISLHF TGTGCCAGCAGTTTCCAGGGTATAAGCCTCCACTTT
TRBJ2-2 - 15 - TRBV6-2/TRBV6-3 CASNTQHRNTGELFF TGTGCCAGCAACACGCAACACCGAAACACCGGGGAGCTGTTTTTT
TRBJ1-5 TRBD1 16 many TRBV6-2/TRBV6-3 CASNVNTGESNQPQHF TGTGCCAGCAACGTTAATACAGGGGAAAGCAATCAGCCCCAGCATTTT
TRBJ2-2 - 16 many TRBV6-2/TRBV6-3 CASSYSKGDWYAELFF TGTGCCAGCAGTTACTCGAAAGGGGACTGGTACGCGGAGCTGTTTTTT
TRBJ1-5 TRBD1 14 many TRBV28 CASIRTGEHQPQHF TGTGCCAGCATAAGAACAGGGGAGCATCAGCCCCAGCATTTT
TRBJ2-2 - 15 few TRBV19 CASSIGRDHPGELFF TGTGCCAGTAGTATCGGCAGGGACCACCCCGGGGAGCTGTTTTTT
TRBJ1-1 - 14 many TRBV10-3 CAISASDLDTEAFF TGTGCCATCAGTGCTTCGGACCTGGACACTGAAGCTTTCTTT
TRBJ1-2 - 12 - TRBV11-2 CASSLQDGDYTF TGTGCCAGCAGCTTACAGGATGGGGACTACACCTTC
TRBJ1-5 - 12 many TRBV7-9 CASSLEAQPQHF TGTGCCAGCAGCTTAGAAGCTCAGCCCCAGCATTTT
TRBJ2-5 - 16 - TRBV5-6 CASSFRALKLRETQYF TGTGCCAGCAGCTTCCGGGCTCTTAAACTTCGAGAGACCCAGTACTTC
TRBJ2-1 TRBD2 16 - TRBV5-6 CASSSLSGAEHNEQFF TGTGCCAGCAGCTCCCTTAGCGGGGCGGAACACAATGAGCAGTTCTTC
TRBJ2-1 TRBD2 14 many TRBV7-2 CASNLAGGSNEQFF TGTGCCAGCAACCTAGCGGGGGGAAGCAATGAGCAGTTCTTC
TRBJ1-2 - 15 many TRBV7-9 CASSPRGAAGYGYTF TGTGCCAGCAGCCCCCGGGGGGCCGCCGGCTATGGCTACACCTTC
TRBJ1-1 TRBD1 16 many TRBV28 CASSFGPGQVRTEAFF TGTGCCAGCAGTTTCGGGCCGGGACAGGTGAGGACTGAAGCTTTCTTT
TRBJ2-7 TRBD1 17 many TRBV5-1 CASREDPPGQGAREQYF TGCGCCAGCAGGGAGGACCCACCGGGACAGGGGGCGCGGGAGCAGTACTTC
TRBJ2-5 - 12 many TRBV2 CASSRRDGTQYF TGTGCCAGCTCACGACGGGATGGGACCCAGTACTTC
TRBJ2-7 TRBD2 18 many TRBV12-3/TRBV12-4 CASSFFPLGTSDKNEQYF TGTGCCAGCAGCTTTTTCCCCCTTGGTACTAGCGATAAAAACGAGCAGTACTTC
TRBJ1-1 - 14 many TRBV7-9 CASGGREEDTEAFF TGTGCCAGCGGCGGGCGGGAGGAGGACACTGAAGCTTTCTTT
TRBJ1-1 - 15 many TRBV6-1 CASSVSPRRNTEAFF TGTGCCAGCAGTGTTTCCCCTCGTCGCAACACTGAAGCTTTCTTT
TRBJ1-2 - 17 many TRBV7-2 CASSLLSRDTENYGYTF TGTGCCAGCAGCTTATTATCCCGGGACACGGAGAACTATGGCTACACCTTC
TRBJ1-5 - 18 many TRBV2 CASSEAEGRPVGNQPQHF TGTGCCAGCAGTGAAGCTGAAGGAAGGCCGGTGGGCAATCAGCCCCAGCATTTT
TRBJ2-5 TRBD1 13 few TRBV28 CASSFPTGETQYF TGTGCCAGCAGTTTCCCGACAGGGGAGACCCAGTACTTC
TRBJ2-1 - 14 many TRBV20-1 CSARTTGLGNEQFF TGCAGTGCTCGAACGACAGGCCTGGGGAATGAGCAGTTCTTC
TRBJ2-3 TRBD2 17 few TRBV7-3 CASSREGQRGGLDTQYF TGTGCCAGCAGCAGGGAGGGGCAGCGGGGGGGCCTAGATACGCAGTATTTT
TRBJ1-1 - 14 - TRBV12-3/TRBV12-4 CASSRVQRGTEAFF TGTGCCAGCAGCCGAGTCCAGAGAGGGACTGAAGCTTTCTTT
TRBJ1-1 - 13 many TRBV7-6 CASSMDRNTEAFF TGTGCCAGCAGCATGGACAGGAACACTGAAGCTTTCTTT
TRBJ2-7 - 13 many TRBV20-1 CSAYRDGTYEQYF TGCAGTGCTTACCGGGACGGGACCTACGAGCAGTACTTC
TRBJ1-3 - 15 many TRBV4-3 CASSQVPGAGNTIYF TGCGCCAGCAGCCAAGTCCCTGGTGCTGGAAACACCATATATTTT
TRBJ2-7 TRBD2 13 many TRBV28 CASSFSGAYEQYF TGTGCCAGCAGTTTCAGCGGGGCCTACGAGCAGTACTTC
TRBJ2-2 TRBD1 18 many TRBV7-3 CASSLTNGQGRNAGELFF TGTGCCAGCAGCTTAACGAACGGACAGGGGAGAAACGCCGGGGAGCTGTTTTTT
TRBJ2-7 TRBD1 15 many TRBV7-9 CASSPLGQFNYEQYF TGTGCCAGCAGCCCATTGGGACAGTTTAACTACGAGCAGTACTTC
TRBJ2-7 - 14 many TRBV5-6 CASSLWGFTYEQYF TGTGCCAGCAGCTTGTGGGGTTTCACCTACGAGCAGTACTTC
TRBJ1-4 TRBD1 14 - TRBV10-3 CAISPTGGDEKLFF TGTGCCATCAGCCCGACAGGGGGAGACGAAAAACTGTTTTTT